Shown below are 3 T cell receptor beta chains from a single sample sequenced in a study of breast tumors, draining lymph nodes, adjacent tissues. Samples came from axillary lymph nodes draining the breast cancer. TCRdb ran MiXCR on the multiplex PCR reads and lists one entry per CDR3 protein. The data show hundreds of thousands of distinct CDR3 sequences, about a third seen once. Sequenced material: axillary lymph node tissue. The source is a female donor with breast cancer. Some clones in this sample may be carry-over from other donors' samples.

This clonotype appeared many times. The V and J genes are TRBV7-8 and TRBJ1-2; no firm D call. The CDR3 totals 13 residues. Looked up from germline, CDR1 is SGHVS and CDR2 is FQNEAQ. Trimming cost V 4 bases and J 5 bases, with 11 bases left between them. The CDR3 loop is CASSSARSYGYTF. CDR3 bases: TGTGCCAGCAGCTCGGCTCGGAGTTATGGCTACACCTTC. Complete variable domain (other parts from reference TRBV7-8 and TRBJ1-2): GAGVSQSPRYKVAKRGQDVALRCDPISGHVSLFWYQQALGQGPEFLTYFQNEAQLDKSGLPSDRFFAERPEGSVSTLKIQRTQQEDSAVYLCASSSARSYGYTFGSGTRLTVV.

This clonotype appeared a few times. The chain links TRBV19 to TRBJ1-6, with TRBD1 identical over 11 bases. Per germline, CDR1 LNHDA and CDR2 SQIVND (reference sequence). The length of the CDR3 is 14 residues. Trimming at V came to 4 bases and at J to 10 bases, leaving 3 bases not matched to a gene. CDR3 in DNA: TGTGCCAGTAGTACCGGGACAGGGGGATCACCCCTCCACTTT. Translation gives CASSTGTGGSPLHF.

The chain employs TRBV6-1 and TRBJ1-2; 10 bases line up with TRBD1. The length of the CDR3 is 14 residues. The trim removed 8 bases at V and 8 bases at J, leaving 11 bases unmatched. Looked up from germline, CDR1 is MNHNS and CDR2 is SASEGT. The CDR3 nucleotides read TGTGCCAGCCGACCGGGACAGGGGCGAGAGGGCTACACCTTC. Amino acid sequence: CASRPGQGREGYTF.